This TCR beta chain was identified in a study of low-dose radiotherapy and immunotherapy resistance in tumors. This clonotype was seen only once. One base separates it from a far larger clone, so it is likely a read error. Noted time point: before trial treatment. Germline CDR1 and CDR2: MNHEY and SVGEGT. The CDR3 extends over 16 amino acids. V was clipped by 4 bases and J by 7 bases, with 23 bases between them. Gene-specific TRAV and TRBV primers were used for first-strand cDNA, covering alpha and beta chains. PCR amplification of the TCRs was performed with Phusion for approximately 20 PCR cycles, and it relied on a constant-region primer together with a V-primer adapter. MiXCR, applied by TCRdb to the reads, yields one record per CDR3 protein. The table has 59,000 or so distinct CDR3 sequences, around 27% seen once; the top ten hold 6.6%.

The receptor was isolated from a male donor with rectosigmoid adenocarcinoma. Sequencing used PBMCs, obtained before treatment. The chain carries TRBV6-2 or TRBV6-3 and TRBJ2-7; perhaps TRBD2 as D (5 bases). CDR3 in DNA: TGTGCCAGCAGTTTAAATCGGGGTGGATCCTACAATGAGCAGTACTTC. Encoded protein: CASSLNRGGSYNEQYF.